What follows is one TCR beta chain and its context. Its antigen is unknown. The CDR3 extends over 17 amino acids. The J segment lost 2 bases and the V segment lost 3 bases, leaving 10 bases of the junction unmatched. Germline V CDR1 and CDR2: SGHRS, YFSETQ. Produced via immunoSEQ multiplex PCR; TCRdb's table is partial and in-frame only. Among a few hundred thousand clones listed, about 97% were seen once. The data stem from a study of shared clonotypes between healthy human individuals. At the level of the study: The study used three CD4 naive, three CD4 memory, two CD8 naive and one CD8 memory plate per donor.

Broader study findings: The generation probabilities recorded for non-shared clonotypes fell below those of clonotypes shared by all four donors. Clonotypes that were shared across a few donors made up approximately 5% of naive CD4 clonotypes. As a rule, naive subsets had a larger estimated richness than memory subsets.

The sequence was collected from a woman under 40 in good health. Sample: naive CD4+ T cells sorted from blood. Sample subset: CD45RA+ positively selected. The genes are TRBV5-1 and TRBJ2-3, with TRBD1 matching 9 bases. Here the CDR3 reads CASSSRDRDYFTDTQYF. The CDR3 region has the DNA TGCGCCAGCAGCTCCCGGGACAGGGACTACTTCACAGATACGCAGTATTTT.